The 16 T cell receptor beta chains reported below all come from one sample, sequenced in a study of shared clonotypes between healthy human individuals. The data were produced by immunoSEQ multiplex PCR, yet TCRdb's version contains in-frame clones alone and is incomplete. The data hold almost 700,000 clones, with 92% observed a single time. CD45RO-negative, CCR7-positively selected cells formed the naive CD8 fraction, excluding terminally differentiated effector memory CD45RA+ cells. The sequencing input was naive CD8+ T cells sorted from blood. The source is a young man in good health.

A single count supports this clone. The chain recombines TRBV7-9 with TRBJ2-3; D is perhaps TRBD2 (5 bases). Germline loops: CDR1 SEHNR, CDR2 FQNEAQ (reference sequence). V was pared by 6 bases and J by 0 bases, with 16 bases between. The CDR3 covers 16 residues. CDR3 protein: CASRFGIQVSTDTQYF. The CDR3 bases are TGTGCCAGCAGGTTCGGGATCCAGGTTAGCACAGATACGCAGTATTTT.

V is TRBV16 and J is TRBJ2-7; TRBD2 matches at 10 bases. CDR1 KGHSY and CDR2 FQNENV come from the germline V gene. The CDR3 is 13 residues long. The V and J ends lost 4 bases and 6 bases, in that order; junction bases with no gene match: 3. In DNA form, the CDR3 reads TGTGCCAGCAGCCCACGGACTAGCGGCGAGCAGTACTTC. It codes for CASSPRTSGEQYF.

The rearrangement links TRBV5-5 to TRBJ2-7; 11 bases fit TRBD2. CDR1 is SGHKS, CDR2 YYEKEE, per germline (reference sequence). V was clipped by 4 bases and J by 1 base; unmatched bases: 4. This CDR3 region has 15 residues. CDR3: CASSGTSGGSYEQYF. The CDR3 DNA is TGTGCCAGCAGCGGGACTAGCGGAGGATCCTACGAGCAGTACTTC.

J is TRBJ2-1 and V is TRBV19; D is unresolved. The CDR3 sequence is 17 residues long. The germline V gene encodes CDR1 LNHDA and CDR2 SQIVND (reference sequence). Trimming removed 0 bases from V and 0 bases from J, with 12 bases in between. Written as DNA, the CDR3 is TGTGCCAGTAGTATAGATCGGGTGGCGAGCTCCTACAATGAGCAGTTCTTC. Its translation is CASSIDRVASSYNEQFF.

The chain joins TRBV19 to TRBJ2-7; D not certain. This CDR3 region has 13 residues. Germline V CDR1 and CDR2: LNHDA, SQIVND (reference sequence). With 3 bases removed from V and 4 bases from J, the gap between germline ends came to 10 bases. For the CDR3, the DNA is TGTGCCAGTAGTATGTATTTAGGGTACGAGCAGTACTTC. Its protein product is CASSMYLGYEQYF.

The chain uses TRBV29-1 and TRBJ2-7; D tentatively reads TRBD1 or TRBD2 (5 bases each). The CDR3 sequence is 14 residues long. The germline V and J ends were trimmed by 4 bases and 4 bases, with 17 bases remaining between them. Germline CDR1 reads SQVTM; CDR2 reads ANQGSEA. In DNA form, the CDR3 reads TGCAGCGTTGCCCCCCAGGGAGCCGTTTACGAGCAGTACTTC. It translates to CSVAPQGAVYEQYF.

This chain joins TRBV5-1 and TRBJ2-7; tentative D call: TRBD2 (5 bases). V lost 0 bases and J lost 1, with 8 bases in between. The CDR3 length is 14 residues. Germline-derived CDR1 and CDR2 are SGHRS and YFSETQ. The CDR3: CASSLGLNSYEQYF. CDR3 in DNA: TGCGCCAGCAGCTTGGGACTAAATTCCTACGAGCAGTACTTC.

The genes are TRBV13 and TRBJ2-5, with 7 bases identical to TRBD1. The V gene's germline CDR1 is PRHDT and CDR2 FYEKMQ (reference sequence). The CDR3 covers 14 residues. V lost 0 bases, J lost 5 bases, and 3 bases stayed unmatched. CDR3 coding DNA: TGTGCCAGCAGCTTAGGACAGGGGTGGGAGACCCAGTACTTC. This encodes CASSLGQGWETQYF. Drawing the rest from reference TRBV13 and TRBJ2-5, the complete variable domain is AAGVIQSPRHLIKEKRETATLKCYPIPRHDTVYWYQQGPGQDPQFLISFYEKMQSDKGSIPDRFSAQQFSDYHSELNMSSLELGDSALYFCASSLGQGWETQYFGPGTRLLVL.

The chain employs TRBV4-3 and TRBJ2-7; 10 bases agree with TRBD1. V gave up 4 bases and J gave up 1 base; unmatched junction bases: 4. In germline, CDR1 is LGHNA, CDR2 YSLEER. This CDR3 region has 15 residues. CDR3 region: CASSRDRGSSYEQYF. Here the CDR3 DNA reads TGCGCCAGCAGCCGGGACAGGGGATCGTCCTACGAGCAGTACTTC.

The chain recombines TRBV28 with TRBJ2-7; perhaps D is TRBD1 or TRBD2 (5 bases each). This CDR3 is built from 12 residues. Germline V gives CDR1 MDHEN, CDR2 SYDVKM. Trimming left V 5 bases short and J 7 bases short, with 12 bases between. The CDR3 region is CASSLYGGEQYF. The CDR3 DNA follows: TGTGCCAGCAGTCTCTATGGGGGTGAGCAGTACTTC.

V gene TRBV7-2 combines with J gene TRBJ1-2, with D possibly TRBD1 on 5 matching bases. V was shortened by 2 bases and J by 4 bases, with 14 bases between the two germline ends. This CDR3 region has 15 residues. Germline loops: CDR1 SGHTA, CDR2 FQGNSA. CDR3 sequence (DNA): TGTGCCAGCAGCTTAAGCCAGGGAACGGTCTATGGCTACACCTTC. Amino acid sequence: CASSLSQGTVYGYTF. The full variable domain, completed using reference TRBV7-2 and TRBJ1-2, is GAGVSQSPSNKVTEKGKDVELRCDPISGHTALYWYRQSLGQGLEFLIYFQGNSAPDKSGLPSDRFSAERTGGSVSTLTIQRTQQEDSAVYLCASSLSQGTVYGYTFGSGTRLTVV.

V is TRBV19 and J is TRBJ1-2; possible D gene TRBD1, 6 bases. The CDR3 has 16 amino acids. V lost 5 bases to trimming and J lost 7 bases, with 23 bases between them. The germline CDR1 and CDR2 sequences are LNHDA and SQIVND (reference sequence). The CDR3 DNA reads TGTGCCAGTAGTGTTTCCCCACTATTCGGGGGCAGTGGCTACACCTTC. Translating gives CASSVSPLFGGSGYTF. The full variable domain, rest sourced from reference TRBV19 and TRBJ1-2, is DGGITQSPKYLFRKEGQNVTLSCEQNLNHDAMYWYRQDPGQGLRLIYYSQIVNDFQKGDIAEGYSVSREKKESFPLTVTSAQKNPTAFYLCASSVSPLFGGSGYTFGSGTRLTVV.

This chain connects TRBV2 to TRBJ2-3; 11 bases are shared with TRBD2. This CDR3 is built from 16 residues. Germline V gene data show CDR1 as SNHLY and CDR2 as FYNNEI. Unmatched junction bases numbered 6, after V lost 2 bases and J lost 5 bases. In nucleotides, the CDR3 is TGTGCCAGCAGTGAACCCACTAGCGGGAGTAGAGATACGCAGTATTTT. Translation: CASSEPTSGSRDTQYF.

The chain has TRBV27 and TRBJ1-5, with D possibly TRBD1 on 5 matching bases. The CDR3 runs 15 residues. Trimming cost V 3 bases and J 2 bases, with 11 bases left between them. Germline loops: CDR1 MNHEY, CDR2 SMNVEV (reference sequence). The CDR3 sequence is CASSLGVGGNQPQHF. The CDR3 nucleotides are TGTGCCAGCAGTTTGGGGGTAGGGGGCAATCAGCCCCAGCATTTT.

The V call is TRBV29-1, the J call TRBJ1-2, with D maybe TRBD1 (6 bases). This CDR3 comprises 17 residues. V was shortened by 4 bases and J by 8 bases, with 29 bases between the two germline ends. Germline V gene sequence: CDR1 SQVTM, CDR2 ANQGSEA. CDR3 coding DNA: TGCAGCGTTGGTCCCGCCGCAGAGAGGGGGAGGATGAGGGGCTACACCTTC. Amino acids: CSVGPAAERGRMRGYTF.

The rearrangement joins TRBV7-9 to TRBJ2-1; D gene unclear. The CDR3 runs 12 residues. V lost 4 bases and J lost 10, with 11 bases in between. The V gene's germline CDR1 is SEHNR and CDR2 FQNEAQ (reference sequence). The CDR3: CASSWSLGEQFF. The CDR3 DNA follows: TGTGCCAGCAGCTGGAGCTTGGGGGAGCAGTTCTTC.